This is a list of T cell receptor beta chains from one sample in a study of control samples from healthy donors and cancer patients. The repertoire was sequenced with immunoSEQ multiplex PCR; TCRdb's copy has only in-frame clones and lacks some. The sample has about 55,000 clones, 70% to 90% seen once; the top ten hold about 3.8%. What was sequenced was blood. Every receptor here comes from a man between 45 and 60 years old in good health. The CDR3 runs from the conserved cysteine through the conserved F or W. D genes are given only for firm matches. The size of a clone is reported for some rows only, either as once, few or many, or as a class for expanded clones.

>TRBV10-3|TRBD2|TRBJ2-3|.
TGTGCCATAGGACTAGCGGGAGCGGATACGCAGTATTTT
CAIGLAGADTQYF
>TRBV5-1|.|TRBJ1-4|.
TGCGCCAGTAAAGTTCGTACGGGGGGTAATGAAAAACTGTTTTTT
CASKVRTGGNEKLFF
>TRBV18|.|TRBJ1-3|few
TGTGCCAGCTCAGCAAGGGCTCTAGACAGCTCTGGAAACACCATATATTTT
CASSARALDSSGNTIYF
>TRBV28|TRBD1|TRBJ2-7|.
TGTGCCAGCAGGGGACAGGGATTCTACGAGCAGTACTTC
CASRGQGFYEQYF
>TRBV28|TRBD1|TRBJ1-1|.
TGTGCCAGCAGCTCTGGACAGGGGGAAACTGAAGCTTTCTTT
CASSSGQGETEAFF
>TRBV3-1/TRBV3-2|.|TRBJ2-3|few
TGTGCCAGCAGCCAACCCGGAAATACGCAGTATTTT
CASSQPGNTQYF
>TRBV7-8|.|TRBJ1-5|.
TGTGCCAGCAGCTTTGAGGCAGGTGGGAATCAGCCCCAGCATTTT
CASSFEAGGNQPQHF
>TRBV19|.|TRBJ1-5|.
TGTGCCAGTAGTATAGGTGGGGCAGGGACTAGGAATCAGCCCCAGCATTTT
CASSIGGAGTRNQPQHF
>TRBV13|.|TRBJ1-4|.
TGTGCCAGCAGCTTCAGGTGGAGGGGGGATGAAAAACTGTTTTTT
CASSFRWRGDEKLFF
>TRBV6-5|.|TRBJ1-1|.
TGTGCCAGCAGTTACCGGGGGACGAACACTGAAGCTTTCTTT
CASSYRGTNTEAFF